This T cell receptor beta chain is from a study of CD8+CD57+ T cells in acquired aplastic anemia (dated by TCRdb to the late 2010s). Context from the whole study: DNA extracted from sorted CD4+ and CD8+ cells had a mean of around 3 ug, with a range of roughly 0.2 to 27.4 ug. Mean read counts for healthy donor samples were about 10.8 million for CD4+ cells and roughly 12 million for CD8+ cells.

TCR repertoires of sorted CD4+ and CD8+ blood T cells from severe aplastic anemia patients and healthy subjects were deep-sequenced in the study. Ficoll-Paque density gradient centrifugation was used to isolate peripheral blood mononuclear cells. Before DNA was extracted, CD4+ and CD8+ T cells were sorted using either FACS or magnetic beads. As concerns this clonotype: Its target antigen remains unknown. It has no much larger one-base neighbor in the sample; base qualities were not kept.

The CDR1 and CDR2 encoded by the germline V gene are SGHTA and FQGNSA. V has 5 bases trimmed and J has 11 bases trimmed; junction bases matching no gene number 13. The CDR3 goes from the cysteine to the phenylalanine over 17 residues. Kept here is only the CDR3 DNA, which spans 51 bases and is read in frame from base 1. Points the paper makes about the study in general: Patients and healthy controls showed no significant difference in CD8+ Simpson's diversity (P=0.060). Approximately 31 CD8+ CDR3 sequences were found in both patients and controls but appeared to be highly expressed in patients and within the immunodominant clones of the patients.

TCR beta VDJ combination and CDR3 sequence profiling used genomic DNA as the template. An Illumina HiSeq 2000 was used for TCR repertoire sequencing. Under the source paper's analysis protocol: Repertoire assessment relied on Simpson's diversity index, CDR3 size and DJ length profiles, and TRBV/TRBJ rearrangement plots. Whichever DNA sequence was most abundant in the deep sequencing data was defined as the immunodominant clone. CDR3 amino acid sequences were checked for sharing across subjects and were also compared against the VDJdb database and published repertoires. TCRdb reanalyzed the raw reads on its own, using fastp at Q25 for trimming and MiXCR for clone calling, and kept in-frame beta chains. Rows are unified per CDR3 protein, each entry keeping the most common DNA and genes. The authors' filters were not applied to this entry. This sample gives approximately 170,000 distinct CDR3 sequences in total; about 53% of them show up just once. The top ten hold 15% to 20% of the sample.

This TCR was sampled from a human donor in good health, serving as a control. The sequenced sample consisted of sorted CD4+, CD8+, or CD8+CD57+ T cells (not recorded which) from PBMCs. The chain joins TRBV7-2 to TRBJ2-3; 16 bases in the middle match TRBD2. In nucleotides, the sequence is TGTGCCAGCAGCCCCGCCGGGACTAGCGGGGGGGCCAATGAGCAGTATTTT. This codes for CASSPAGTSGGANEQYF. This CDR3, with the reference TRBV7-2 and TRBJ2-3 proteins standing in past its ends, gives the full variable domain GAGVSQSPSNKVTEKGKDVELRCDPISGHTALYWYRQSLGQGLEFLIYFQGNSAPDKSGLPSDRFSAERTGGSVSTLTIQRTQQEDSAVYLCASSPAGTSGGANEQYFGPGTRLTVL.